The 25 T cell receptor beta chains below all came from one sample that was sequenced in a study of T-cell reconstitution after alpha-beta-depleted transplantation in children. It was with unique molecular identifiers that the TCRbeta library was prepared. TCRdb processed the PCR reads anew with MiXCR; each CDR3 protein has one entry. This sample has around 420,000 distinct CDR3 sequences, with roughly 16% found just once. Here the sequenced sample was PBMCs, mostly from graft donor cells, taken 360 days after TCRalphabeta/CD19-depleted stem cell transplant. These TCRs come from a boy under two years old who had a stem cell transplant for Wiskott-Aldrich syndrome, so the T cells may come from the graft donor.

This clonotype was found a few times. The chain has TRBV7-2 and TRBJ2-2, with a weak D call TRBD1 (6 bases). Germline V gene lookup returns CDR1 SGHTA and CDR2 FQGNSA. This CDR3 has 15 residues. The V end was cut by 5 bases, the J end by 0 bases, with 10 bases between. The CDR3 coding sequence is TGTGCCAGCAGCGCCAGGGGTCCGAACACCGGGGAGCTGTTTTTT. Translated, it gives CASSARGPNTGELFF.

This clonotype appeared a few times. The CDR3 loop reads CASSYFLSGGGPLHTQYF. The CDR3 bases are TGTGCCAGCAGTTACTTTCTAAGTGGGGGAGGGCCGCTGCATACGCAGTATTTT. The chain couples TRBV6-5 to TRBJ2-3; 7 bases agree with TRBD2. V was clipped by 1 base and J by 7 bases; unmatched bases: 17. There are 18 residues in the CDR3. The germline gives CDR1 MNHEY, CDR2 SVGAGI.

The chain is built from TRBV6-6 and TRBJ2-1; D ambiguous. V was clipped by 4 bases and J by 4 bases, with 8 bases between them. In germline, CDR1 is MNHNY, CDR2 SVGAGI (reference sequence). The CDR3 length is 13 residues. This CDR3 reads CASSFLTYNEQFF. In DNA form, the CDR3 reads TGTGCCAGCAGTTTCCTTACTTACAATGAGCAGTTCTTC.

This clonotype appeared a few times. The chain carries TRBV6-2 or TRBV6-3 and TRBJ2-2, with D maybe TRBD2 (5 bases). Germline V gene data show CDR1 as MNHEY and CDR2 as SVGEGT. This CDR3 region has 12 residues. Trimming cost V 5 bases and J 7 bases, with 8 bases left between them. The CDR3 loop reads CASSQRDGELFF. CDR3 DNA sequence: TGTGCCAGCAGTCAGAGGGACGGGGAGCTGTTTTTT.

This clonotype occurred many times. The V call is TRBV9, the J call TRBJ2-5; 12 nucleotides line up with TRBD2. The CDR3 totals 15 residues. V gave up 3 bases and J gave up 3 bases; unmatched junction bases: 3. The germline V gene has CDR1 SGDLS and CDR2 YYNGEE. The CDR3: CASSDRTSGEETQYF. In DNA, the CDR3 is TGTGCCAGCAGCGACCGGACTAGCGGGGAAGAGACCCAGTACTTC. Full variable domain (missing parts from reference TRBV9 and TRBJ2-5): DSGVTQTPKHLITATGQRVTLRCSPRSGDLSVYWYQQSLDQGLQFLIQYYNGEERAKGNILERFSAQQFPDLHSELNLSSLELGDSALYFCASSDRTSGEETQYFGPGTRLLVL.

This clonotype has more than one count but fewer than ten. The chain joins TRBV10-1 to TRBJ2-7; 9 bases agree with TRBD1. Per the germline V gene, CDR1 is WNHNN and CDR2 is SYGVQD (reference sequence). The CDR3 runs 15 residues. Trimming at V came to 3 bases and at J to 1 base, leaving 4 bases not matched to a gene. The DNA of the CDR3 is TGCGCCAGCAGTGACCCCGGGACAGGGTCCTACGAGCAGTACTTC. The encoded protein is CASSDPGTGSYEQYF.

The V and J genes are TRBV11-2 and TRBJ2-5; 9 positions match TRBD1. Germline CDR1 and CDR2: SGHAT and FQNNGV. This CDR3 has 16 residues. After removal of 5 bases from V and 5 bases from J, the junction contained 12 bases not matched to a gene. DNA of the CDR3: TGTGCCAGCAGCCGTACCGGGACAGGGATAAGGGAGACCCAGTACTTC. This translates into CASSRTGTGIRETQYF. Together with reference TRBV11-2 and TRBJ2-5, the CDR3 gives the full variable domain: EAGVAQSPRYKIIEKRQSVAFWCNPISGHATLYWYQQILGQGPKLLIQFQNNGVVDDSQLPKDRFSAERLKGVDSTLKIQPAKLEDSAVYLCASSRTGTGIRETQYFGPGTRLLVL.

This clonotype showed up many times. The J gene is TRBJ2-7, the V gene TRBV10-3, with 7 bases aligning to TRBD1. Germline CDR1 reads ENHRY; CDR2 reads SYGVKD. Trimming at V came to 2 bases and at J to 2 bases, leaving 15 bases not matched to a gene. The CDR3 is 18 amino acids. The CDR3 DNA sequence: TGTGCCATCAGTGAGCCTCTCCGACAGGGAAGTACCACCTACGAGCAGTACTTC. It is translated as CAISEPLRQGSTTYEQYF.

This clonotype was picked up a small number of times. Here the CDR3 DNA reads TGTGCCAGCAGTTACGGGGGCGGACCCTACAATGAGCAGTTCTTC. Encoded protein: CASSYGGGPYNEQFF. V usage is TRBV6-5 and J usage is TRBJ2-1; tentative D call: TRBD1 (6 bases). The germline V gene has CDR1 MNHEY and CDR2 SVGAGI. The V and J ends lost 2 bases and 2 bases respectively, with 10 bases between them. The CDR3 has 15 residues.

The rearrangement joins TRBV12-3 or TRBV12-4 to TRBJ1-2; no clear D. This CDR3 comprises 15 residues. Trimming took 2 bases from V and 9 from J, leaving 19 bases between them. The chain's CDR3 is CASSLIKLGGSRYTF. The CDR3 DNA reads TGTGCCAGCAGTTTAATTAAGCTGGGAGGGTCTCGCTACACCTTC.

This clonotype was seen more than once but under ten times. The genes are TRBV6-2 or TRBV6-3 and TRBJ2-3; D possibly uses TRBD1 or TRBD2 (5 bases each). Germline lookup yields CDR1 MNHEY and CDR2 SVGEGT. The V and J ends lost 6 bases and 2 bases respectively, with 6 bases between them. This CDR3 is 12 amino acids long. CDR3 coding DNA: TGTGCCAGCAGCGGGACCACAGATACGCAGTATTTT. This codes for CASSGTTDTQYF.

This clonotype was seen only a few times. The chain uses TRBV5-1 and TRBJ2-1; D remains ambiguous. The CDR3 is 11 amino acids. CDR1 SGHRS and CDR2 YFSETQ come from the germline V gene. Trimming cost V 4 bases and J 5 bases, with 4 bases left between them. The CDR3: CASSEHNEQFF. As DNA, the CDR3 is TGCGCCAGCAGCGAACACAATGAGCAGTTCTTC.

The CDR3 DNA is TGTGCCAGCAGAGAACAGGGCTCCAATCAGCCCCAGCATTTT. Residues: CASREQGSNQPQHF. This chain uses TRBV12-3 or TRBV12-4 with TRBJ1-5; maybe TRBD1 (6 bases). This CDR3 is 14 amino acids long. V gave up 6 bases and J gave up 3 bases, with 12 bases separating them.

The table lists this clonotype with a few counts. The chain recombines TRBV2 with TRBJ1-6; a weak D match, TRBD1 (6 bases). CDR3 length: 15 residues. CDR1 SNHLY and CDR2 FYNNEI come from the germline V gene. Trimming took 6 bases from V and 6 from J, leaving 15 bases between them. The CDR3 region has the DNA TGTGCCAGCAGCGGACAGAACCCCTCTAATTCACCCCTCCACTTT. Translating gives CASSGQNPSNSPLHF.

The chain couples TRBV5-1 to TRBJ2-7; TRBD1 might be the D (6 bases). There are 17 residues in the CDR3. Germline CDR1 and CDR2: SGHRS and YFSETQ. Trimming took off 4 bases at V and 0 bases at J, with 20 bases between the two ends. The CDR3 sequence: CASSRSVGGNRSYEQYF. The CDR3 DNA sequence: TGCGCCAGCAGCCGCTCTGTAGGGGGAAATCGCTCCTACGAGCAGTACTTC.

This clonotype was picked up a small number of times. V and J are TRBV5-1 and TRBJ2-1; D may be TRBD2 (6 bases). The CDR3 has 15 residues. V dropped 5 bases and J dropped 0 bases, with 12 bases sitting between them. Germline CDR1 SGHRS, CDR2 YFSETQ. The CDR3 reads CASRPLASSYNEQFF. For the CDR3, the DNA is TGCGCCAGCAGGCCTCTAGCGAGCTCCTACAATGAGCAGTTCTTC.

This clonotype was observed many times. The chain uses TRBV5-1 and TRBJ2-2; D remains ambiguous. From germline, CDR1 is SGHRS and CDR2 YFSETQ. V was clipped by 0 bases and J by 1 base, with 4 bases between them. There are 14 residues in the CDR3. The CDR3 region has the DNA TGCGCCAGCAGCTTGGAACAGAACACCGGGGAGCTGTTTTTT. This encodes CASSLEQNTGELFF.

A single count supports this clonotype. This chain links TRBV7-8 with TRBJ2-7; D is possibly TRBD1 (6 bases). Deletions cut 3 bases from V and 0 bases from J, with 12 bases between. The CDR3 covers 15 residues. From germline, CDR1 is SGHVS and CDR2 FQNEAQ. CDR3 residues: CASSLNTGPSYEQYF. In nucleotides, the CDR3 is TGTGCCAGCAGCTTGAACACAGGGCCCTCCTACGAGCAGTACTTC.

This clonotype came up a few times. This chain joins TRBV5-6 and TRBJ1-6; D not certain. V was clipped by 4 bases and J by 10 bases, with 12 bases between them. This CDR3 contains 13 residues. Germline lookup yields CDR1 SGHDT and CDR2 YYEEEE. In DNA, the CDR3 is TGTGCCAGCAGCCAGATAGGTGGATCACCCCTCCACTTT. It translates to CASSQIGGSPLHF. Full variable domain (missing parts from reference TRBV5-6 and TRBJ1-6): DAGVTQSPTHLIKTRGQQVTLRCSPKSGHDTVSWYQQALGQGPQFIFQYYEEEERQRGNFPDRFSGHQFPNYSSELNVNALLLGDSALYLCASSQIGGSPLHFGNGTRLTVT.

This chain uses TRBV10-3 with TRBJ2-6; 8 bases align to TRBD1. CDR1 is ENHRY, CDR2 SYGVKD, per germline. J gave up 1 base and V 3 bases, and 8 bases lay outside the gene matches. This CDR3 spans 18 amino acids. CDR3 amino acids: CAISEFGQGGSGANVLTF. CDR3 coding DNA: TGTGCCATCAGTGAATTTGGACAGGGCGGATCTGGGGCCAACGTCCTGACTTTC.

This clonotype has just a few counts. The rearrangement links TRBV6-2 or TRBV6-3 to TRBJ1-6; 11 bases match TRBD1. CDR1 and CDR2 (germline): MNHEY, SVGEGT. V shed 2 bases, J shed 10 bases, and the junction held 7 bases outside the gene matches. The CDR3 is 16 residues long. This chain's CDR3 is CASSYPSGQGASPLHF. CDR3 DNA: TGTGCCAGCAGTTACCCTTCAGGACAGGGGGCCTCACCCCTCCACTTT.

The chain uses TRBV7-2 and TRBJ2-1, with D hard to call. V shed 2 bases and J shed 10 bases, with 6 bases lying between them. This CDR3 region has 11 residues. Germline V lookup: CDR1 SGHTA, CDR2 FQGNSA. The CDR3 here is CASSLWKEQFF. CDR3 DNA sequence: TGTGCCAGCAGCTTATGGAAGGAGCAGTTCTTC. The full variable domain, completed using reference TRBV7-2 and TRBJ2-1, is GAGVSQSPSNKVTEKGKDVELRCDPISGHTALYWYRQSLGQGLEFLIYFQGNSAPDKSGLPSDRFSAERTGGSVSTLTIQRTQQEDSAVYLCASSLWKEQFFGPGTRLTVL.

This clonotype was detected a few times. The genes are TRBV4-2 and TRBJ2-7; D is possibly TRBD2 (6 bases). CDR1 LGHNA and CDR2 YNFKEQ come from the germline V gene. The CDR3 is made up of 20 amino acids. V lost 4 bases to trimming and J lost 4 bases, with 32 bases between them. CDR3 region: CASSPLSIGSAGLKDYEQYF. CDR3 nucleotides: TGTGCCAGCAGCCCCTTAAGTATAGGGTCAGCGGGCCTTAAAGATTACGAGCAGTACTTC.

This clonotype has more than one count but fewer than ten. V usage is TRBV28 and J usage is TRBJ2-7; D not certain. Per the germline V gene, CDR1 is MDHEN and CDR2 is SYDVKM. This CDR3 is 13 amino acids long. Trimming removed 3 bases at V and 3 bases at J, with 9 bases between. The CDR3 region has the DNA TGTGCCAGCAGTTTCAACCGGGTCTACGAGCAGTACTTC. Encoded protein: CASSFNRVYEQYF.

The CDR3 bases are TGCAGCGTTAGGGGCCTCTCCTACGAGCAGTACTTC. Translating it yields CSVRGLSYEQYF. This chain joins TRBV29-1 and TRBJ2-7, with D possibly matching TRBD1 (5 bases). V was trimmed by 5 bases and J by 0 bases, leaving 8 bases between them. This CDR3 has 12 residues. Per the germline V gene, CDR1 is SQVTM and CDR2 is ANQGSEA.